These 32 T cell receptor beta chains came from one sample sequenced in a study of blood T cell repertoires in COVID-19. Sequenced by immunoSEQ multiplex PCR; TCRdb stores in-frame clones only, minus some. The table includes 150,000 to 200,000 clones, approximately 80% detected once. The sequenced sample was peripheral blood. The receptors were sampled from a woman over 75 with active or convalescent COVID-19.

This chain links TRBV18 with TRBJ1-2; 10 bases are shared with TRBD1. Germline values: CDR1 KGHSH, CDR2 LQKENI. The CDR3 loop spans 18 amino acids. V shed 2 bases, J shed 0 bases, and the junction held 9 bases outside the gene matches. This CDR3 reads CASSPYGTGALANYGYTF. CDR3 coding DNA: TGTGCCAGCTCACCATATGGGACAGGGGCCCTAGCTAACTATGGCTACACCTTC.

The gene calls are TRBV6-2 or TRBV6-3 and TRBJ2-1, with D hard to call. This CDR3 spans 16 amino acids. V was shortened by 5 bases and J by 2 bases, with 16 bases between the two germline ends. CDR1 MNHEY and CDR2 SVGEGT come from the germline V gene. DNA of the CDR3: TGTGCCAGCAGTCGGCTGCTGGGCCTAACCTACAATGAGCAGTTCTTC. It yields the protein CASSRLLGLTYNEQFF.

This clone appeared a single time. The V and J genes are TRBV18 and TRBJ2-7, with 7 bases matching TRBD1. CDR3 length: 14 residues. V lost 2 bases and J lost 5; bases outside the gene matches: 6. Germline CDR1 and CDR2: KGHSH and LQKENI. The CDR3 sequence is CASSPIDRDHEQYF. In DNA form, the CDR3 reads TGTGCCAGCTCACCAATTGACAGGGACCACGAGCAGTACTTC.

The chain joins TRBV24-1 to TRBJ2-6, with 7 bases aligning to TRBD1. The CDR3 consists of 15 residues. The V and J ends lost 6 bases and 2 bases, in that order; junction bases with no gene match: 3. Germline V gene data show CDR1 as KGHDR and CDR2 as SFDVKD. The CDR3 reads CATSPGGTGANVLTF. In nucleotides, the CDR3 is TGTGCCACCAGTCCAGGGGGTACTGGGGCCAACGTCCTGACTTTC.

This clone appeared a single time. The CDR3 coding sequence is TGTGCCAGCAGGGTTGGGGCTAGCGGGGGGGCAAGTGAGCAGTTCTTC. Its protein is CASRVGASGGASEQFF. The V gene is TRBV11-3, the J gene TRBJ2-1, with 12 bases that match TRBD2. In germline, CDR1 is SGHNT, CDR2 YENEEA. This CDR3 has 16 residues. V dropped 6 bases and J dropped 9; count of bases not matched to a gene: 12.

The J gene is TRBJ1-3, the V gene TRBV5-4; D uncertain. V dropped 2 bases and J dropped 3 bases, with 3 bases sitting between them. CDR3 length equals 12 residues. Germline V gene lookup returns CDR1 SGHNT and CDR2 YYREEE (reference sequence). The CDR3, as DNA: TGTGCCAGCAGCTTTTATGGAAACACCATATATTTT. This sequence encodes CASSFYGNTIYF. Complete variable domain (other parts from reference TRBV5-4 and TRBJ1-3): ETGVTQSPTHLIKTRGQQVTLRCSSQSGHNTVSWYQQALGQGPQFIFQYYREEENGRGNFPPRFSGLQFPNYSSELNVNALELDDSALYLCASSFYGNTIYFGEGSWLTVV.

The chain carries TRBV5-1 and TRBJ1-3, with 8 bases aligning to TRBD1. Looked up from germline, CDR1 is SGHRS and CDR2 is YFSETQ. CDR3 length equals 14 residues. The junction had 1 base not matched to a gene; V was cut back by 3 bases and J by 2 bases. The CDR3, as DNA: TGCGCCAGCAGCTCGACAGGGGCTGGAAACACCATATATTTT. It translates to CASSSTGAGNTIYF. Filled out from reference TRBV5-1 and TRBJ1-3, the complete variable domain reads KAGVTQTPRYLIKTRGQQVTLSCSPISGHRSVSWYQQTPGQGLQFLFEYFSETQRNKGNFPGRFSGRQFSNSRSEMNVSTLELGDSALYLCASSSTGAGNTIYFGEGSWLTVV.

The chain joins TRBV6-2 or TRBV6-3 to TRBJ2-1, with 12 positions matching TRBD2. V shed 5 bases and J 9 bases; nucleotides not matched to a gene: 8. CDR1 is MNHEY, CDR2 SVGEGT, per germline. There are 15 residues in the CDR3. CDR3 sequence (DNA): TGTGCCAGCAGTCCCTCTAGCGGGGGGGGATTTGAGCAGTTCTTC. Encoded protein: CASSPSSGGGFEQFF.

The gene calls are TRBV5-5 and TRBJ1-2; TRBD1 agrees at 7 bases. Per germline, CDR1 SGHKS and CDR2 YYEKEE (reference sequence). V dropped 2 bases and J dropped 7; count of bases not matched to a gene: 5. There are 13 residues in the CDR3. CDR3 sequence: CASSFGQATGYTF. CDR3 bases: TGTGCCAGCAGCTTTGGACAGGCCACTGGCTACACCTTC.

The chain uses TRBV3-1 (or the pseudogene TRBV3-2) and TRBJ2-7; tentatively, D is TRBD2 (6 bases). Germline V gene lookup returns CDR1 LGHDT and CDR2 YNNKEL (reference sequence). This CDR3 spans 14 amino acids. The V and J ends lost 0 bases and 6 bases respectively, with 12 bases between them. The CDR3 sequence is CASSQEAVGGEQYF. The DNA for the CDR3 is TGTGCCAGCAGCCAAGAAGCGGTCGGGGGCGAGCAGTACTTC.

The chain carries TRBV5-1 and TRBJ1-2; D is perhaps TRBD1 (6 bases). The CDR3 totals 15 residues. Trimming took 4 bases from V and 0 from J, leaving 13 bases between them. From germline, CDR1 is SGHRS and CDR2 YFSETQ. In nucleotides, the CDR3 is TGCGCCAGCAGCCTGGACAGTCCAGCTAACTATGGCTACACCTTC. Its translation is CASSLDSPANYGYTF.

This sequence joins TRBV12-3 or TRBV12-4 and TRBJ1-1, with a weak D call TRBD1 (5 bases). CDR3 length: 13 amino acids. V was pared by 8 bases and J by 1 base, with 11 bases between. The CDR3 DNA is TGTGCCAGCTTCCGGGGGGGGAACACTGAAGCTTTCTTT. This translates into CASFRGGNTEAFF.

The rearrangement links TRBV6-2 or TRBV6-3 to TRBJ1-2, with D maybe TRBD1 (5 bases). The CDR3 contains 14 residues. Germline V gives CDR1 MNHEY, CDR2 SVGEGT. The V and J ends lost 5 bases and 6 bases respectively, with 16 bases between them. The CDR3 sequence is CASSLGQQSNGYTF. CDR3 nucleotide sequence: TGTGCCAGCAGTCTAGGACAACAATCGAATGGCTACACCTTC.

The chain recombines TRBV2 with TRBJ2-2; D uncertain. CDR1 and CDR2 from the germline V gene are SNHLY and FYNNEI. This CDR3 has 14 residues. V lost 6 bases, J lost 6 bases, and 14 bases lay in between. CDR3 bases: TGTGCCAGCAGCGGTCAACTCCCACCCGGGGAGCTGTTTTTT. This translates into CASSGQLPPGELFF.

The CDR3 protein is CASGLGGRPANEKLFF. Written as DNA, the CDR3 is TGTGCCAGCGGGTTGGGGGGGCGCCCGGCTAATGAAAAACTGTTTTTT. The chain couples TRBV27 to TRBJ1-4; possible D gene TRBD1, 6 bases. V lost 8 bases and J lost 3, with 19 bases in between. This CDR3 is 16 amino acids long. In germline, CDR1 is MNHEY, CDR2 SMNVEV (reference sequence).

V gene TRBV6-2 or TRBV6-3 combines with J gene TRBJ2-3; TRBD1 aligns across 8 bases. Germline loops: CDR1 MNHEY, CDR2 SVGEGT. There are 17 residues in the CDR3. The V and J ends lost 2 bases and 0 bases, in that order; junction bases with no gene match: 7. As DNA, the CDR3 is TGTGCCAGCAGTTACATCGTGACAGGGGCCAGCACAGATACGCAGTATTTT. Translated, it gives CASSYIVTGASTDTQYF.

Only a few counts were recorded for this clone. The V and J genes are TRBV18 and TRBJ2-7; 8 bases are a match to TRBD1. Trimming took 5 bases from V and 3 from J; bases not matched to a gene: 9. Germline loops: CDR1 KGHSH, CDR2 LQKENI. CDR3 length equals 15 residues. CDR3 bases: TGTGCCAGCTCAGTCCGAGACAGGGGCATCTACGAGCAGTACTTC. This codes for CASSVRDRGIYEQYF.

V and J are TRBV5-1 and TRBJ2-3; TRBD2 aligns across 10 bases. CDR1 SGHRS and CDR2 YFSETQ come from the germline V gene. This CDR3 region has 16 residues. The ends lost 2 bases at V and 2 bases at J; junction bases unmatched: 5. The CDR3 reads CASSFSSGGLTDTQYF. The CDR3 bases are TGCGCCAGCAGCTTTTCTAGCGGGGGACTCACAGATACGCAGTATTTT.

This clone was counted between two and nine times. V is TRBV30 and J is TRBJ1-6; 7 bases are shared with TRBD1. This CDR3 spans 18 amino acids. The J segment lost 0 bases and the V segment lost 4 bases, leaving 12 bases of the junction unmatched. Germline V gene sequence: CDR1 GTSNPN, CDR2 SVGIG (reference sequence). CDR3 coding DNA: TGTGCCTGGACCACGAACAGGGGAATCAGCTCCTATAATTCACCCCTCCACTTT. Protein sequence: CAWTTNRGISSYNSPLHF.

The chain links TRBV19 to TRBJ1-3; possibly TRBD1 for D (6 bases). The CDR3 is 16 residues long. Germline V gives CDR1 LNHDA, CDR2 SQIVND (reference sequence). V lost 2 bases to trimming and J lost 0 bases, with 11 bases between them. CDR3 sequence reads: CASSILRTDSGNTIYF. For the CDR3, the DNA is TGTGCCAGTAGTATATTGAGGACAGACTCTGGAAACACCATATATTTT.

This rearrangement joins TRBV4-3 to TRBJ1-2; 9 nucleotides align to TRBD1. This CDR3 contains 19 residues. Germline trimming cut 0 bases from V and 0 bases from J; bases unmatched to any gene: 11. Germline V lookup: CDR1 LGHNA, CDR2 YSLEER. This chain's CDR3 is CASSQDAPTGGYPNYGYTF. CDR3 in DNA: TGCGCCAGCAGCCAAGACGCCCCGACAGGGGGGTACCCTAACTATGGCTACACCTTC.

The CDR3 spells CAIADTANYGYTF. The CDR3 bases are TGTGCCATCGCGGACACCGCTAACTATGGCTACACCTTC. V is TRBV10-3 and J is TRBJ1-2, with D possibly TRBD1 on 5 matching bases. The germline V gene has CDR1 ENHRY and CDR2 SYGVKD. CDR3 size: 13 residues. V lost 8 bases, J lost 0 bases, and 10 bases lay in between.

This rearrangement joins TRBV2 to TRBJ1-5; D is perhaps TRBD1 (6 bases). Deletions cut 5 bases from V and 0 bases from J, with 20 bases between. In germline, CDR1 is SNHLY, CDR2 FYNNEI. The length of the CDR3 is 18 residues. This chain's CDR3 is CASSPRQASLYSNQPQHF. Written as DNA, the CDR3 is TGTGCCAGCAGTCCGAGACAGGCCTCGCTTTATAGCAATCAGCCCCAGCATTTT.

The chain links TRBV12-3 or TRBV12-4 to TRBJ2-3; D is undetermined. The length of the CDR3 is 11 residues. Between the trimmed V and J ends, which lost 8 bases and 4 bases, there was a span of 7 bases. The CDR3 DNA reads TGTGCCAGCCTTCGGGCAGATACGCAGTATTTT. Translating it yields CASLRADTQYF.

In DNA form, the CDR3 reads TGTGCCAGCAGCGTATTTGGTAGCGGGGGAAGTGGGGCCAACGTCCTGACTTTC. Translation: CASSVFGSGGSGANVLTF. The V gene is TRBV9, the J gene TRBJ2-6; 9 positions agree with TRBD2. The J segment lost 3 bases and the V segment lost 1 base, leaving 8 bases of the junction unmatched. Germline CDR1 and CDR2: SGDLS and YYNGEE. CDR3 length equals 18 residues.

On this clone: Other DNA sequences in this sample translate to the same CDR3. The CDR3 sequence is CASSEGLADTQYF. The CDR3 nucleotides read TGTGCCAGCAGTGAAGGTCTAGCGGATACGCAGTATTTT. This rearrangement joins TRBV6-1 to TRBJ2-3; tentatively, D is TRBD2 (6 bases). Germline loops: CDR1 MNHNS, CDR2 SASEGT. The CDR3 consists of 13 residues. V lost 1 base and J lost 6, with 8 bases in between.

This sequence joins TRBV12-3 or TRBV12-4 and TRBJ1-1, with TRBD1 matching over 8 bases. The CDR3 length is 10 residues. V dropped 8 bases and J dropped 11; count of bases not matched to a gene: 4. The CDR3 reads CASSQGAAFF. CDR3 DNA sequence: TGTGCCAGCTCCCAGGGGGCGGCTTTCTTT.

This clone was seen just once. The chain uses TRBV11-2 and TRBJ1-1; 11 nucleotides match TRBD1. V lost 2 bases to trimming and J lost 0 bases; unmatched junction nucleotides: 11. This CDR3 is built from 19 residues. Germline CDR1 SGHAT, CDR2 FQNNGV. The CDR3 DNA sequence: TGTGCCAGCAGCTTACATTTCCCGGACAGGGGGCCTATGAACACTGAAGCTTTCTTT. It specifies CASSLHFPDRGPMNTEAFF.

The V and J genes are TRBV11-3 and TRBJ1-2; D unresolved. CDR1 and CDR2 from the germline V gene are SGHNT and YENEEA. V gave up 1 base and J gave up 8 bases, with 11 bases separating them. The CDR3 runs to 13 residues. CDR3 nucleotides: TGTGCCAGCAGCTTAGTCCCCGATGAGGGCTACACCTTC. Translating gives CASSLVPDEGYTF. Variable domain in full (rest from reference TRBV11-3 and TRBJ1-2): EAGVVQSPRYKIIEKKQPVAFWCNPISGHNTLYWYLQNLGQGPELLIRYENEEAVDDSQLPKDRFSAERLKGVDSTLKIQPAELGDSAVYLCASSLVPDEGYTFGSGTRLTVV.

The chain carries TRBV4-2 and TRBJ2-3, with 8 nucleotides matching TRBD2. Trimming took 2 bases from V and 4 from J; bases not matched to a gene: 8. This CDR3 is built from 16 residues. Germline lookup yields CDR1 LGHNA and CDR2 YNFKEQ. DNA for the CDR3: TGTGCCAGCAGCCAAACCCTAGCGGGTGTTCCAGATACGCAGTATTTT. Translating it yields CASSQTLAGVPDTQYF.

The V gene is TRBV5-4, the J gene TRBJ2-7, with 9 bases matching TRBD1. V gave up 2 bases and J gave up 6 bases; unmatched junction bases: 3. CDR3 length equals 13 residues. CDR1 SGHNT and CDR2 YYREEE come from the germline V gene (reference sequence). The CDR3 nucleotides read TGTGCCAGCAGCTTAGACAGGGGGAGCGAGCAGTACTTC. This translates into CASSLDRGSEQYF.

The J gene is TRBJ2-1, the V gene TRBV19, with a weak D call TRBD2 (7 bases). This CDR3 has 13 residues. The germline V gene encodes CDR1 LNHDA and CDR2 SQIVND (reference sequence). Trimming took off 6 bases at V and 2 bases at J, with 8 bases between the two ends. The chain's CDR3 is CASSGGPYNEQFF. The CDR3 DNA sequence: TGTGCCAGTAGCGGGGGGCCCTACAATGAGCAGTTCTTC.